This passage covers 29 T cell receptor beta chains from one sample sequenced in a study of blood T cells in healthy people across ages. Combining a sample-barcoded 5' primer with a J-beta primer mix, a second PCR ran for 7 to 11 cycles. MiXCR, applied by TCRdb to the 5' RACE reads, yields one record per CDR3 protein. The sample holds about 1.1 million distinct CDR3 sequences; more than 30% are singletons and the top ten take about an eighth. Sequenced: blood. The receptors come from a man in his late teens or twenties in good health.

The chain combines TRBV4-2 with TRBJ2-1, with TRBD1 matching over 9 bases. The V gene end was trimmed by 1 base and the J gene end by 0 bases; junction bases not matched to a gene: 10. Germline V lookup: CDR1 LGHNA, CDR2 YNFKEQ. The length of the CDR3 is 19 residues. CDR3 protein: CASSQATGGSSLSYNEQFF. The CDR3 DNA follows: TGTGCCAGCAGCCAAGCAACAGGGGGCTCAAGCCTCTCCTACAATGAGCAGTTCTTC.

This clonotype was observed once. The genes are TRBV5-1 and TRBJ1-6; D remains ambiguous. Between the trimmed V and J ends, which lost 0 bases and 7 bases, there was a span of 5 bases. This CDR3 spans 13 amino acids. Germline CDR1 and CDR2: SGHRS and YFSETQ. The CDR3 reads CASSLAENSPLHF. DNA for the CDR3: TGCGCCAGCAGCTTGGCAGAGAATTCACCCCTCCACTTT.

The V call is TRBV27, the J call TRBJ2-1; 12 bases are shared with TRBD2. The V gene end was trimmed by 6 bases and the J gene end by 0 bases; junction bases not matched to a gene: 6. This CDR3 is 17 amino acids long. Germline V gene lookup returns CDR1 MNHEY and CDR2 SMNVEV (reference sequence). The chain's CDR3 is CASSGLAGSSSYNEQFF. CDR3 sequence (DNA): TGTGCCAGCAGCGGACTAGCGGGGTCGAGCTCCTACAATGAGCAGTTCTTC.

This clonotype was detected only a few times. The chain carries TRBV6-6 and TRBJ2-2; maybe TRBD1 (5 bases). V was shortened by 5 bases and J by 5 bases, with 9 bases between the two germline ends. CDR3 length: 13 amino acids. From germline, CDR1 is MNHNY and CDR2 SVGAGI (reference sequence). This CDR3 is CASSAQGTGELFF. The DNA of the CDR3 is TGTGCCAGCAGTGCTCAGGGAACCGGGGAGCTGTTTTTT.

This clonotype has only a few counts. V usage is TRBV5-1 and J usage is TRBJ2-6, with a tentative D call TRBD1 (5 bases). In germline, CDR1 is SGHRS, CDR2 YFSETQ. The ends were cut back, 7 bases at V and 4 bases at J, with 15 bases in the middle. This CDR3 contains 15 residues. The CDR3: CASGSQGSGANVLTF. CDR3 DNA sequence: TGCGCCAGCGGAAGTCAGGGTTCCGGGGCCAACGTCCTGACTTTC.

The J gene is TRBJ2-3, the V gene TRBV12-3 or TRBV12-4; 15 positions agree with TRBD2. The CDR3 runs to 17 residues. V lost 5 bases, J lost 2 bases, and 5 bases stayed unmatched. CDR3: CASSVGLAGGFTDTQYF. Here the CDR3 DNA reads TGTGCCAGCAGTGTGGGACTAGCGGGGGGCTTCACAGATACGCAGTATTTT.

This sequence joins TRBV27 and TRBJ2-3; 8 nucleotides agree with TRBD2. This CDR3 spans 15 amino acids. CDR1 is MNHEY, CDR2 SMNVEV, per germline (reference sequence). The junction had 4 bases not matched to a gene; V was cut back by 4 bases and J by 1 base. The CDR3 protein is CASSSGGRRTDTQYF. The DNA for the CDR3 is TGTGCCAGCAGTTCGGGAGGGCGCCGCACAGATACGCAGTATTTT.

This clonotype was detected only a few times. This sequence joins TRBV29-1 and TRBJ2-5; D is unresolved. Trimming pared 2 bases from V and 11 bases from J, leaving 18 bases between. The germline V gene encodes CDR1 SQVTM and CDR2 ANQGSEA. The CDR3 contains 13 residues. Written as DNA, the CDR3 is TGCAGCGTTGAAAGTAGGGCCGTCAATGAGCAGTACTTC. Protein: CSVESRAVNEQYF.

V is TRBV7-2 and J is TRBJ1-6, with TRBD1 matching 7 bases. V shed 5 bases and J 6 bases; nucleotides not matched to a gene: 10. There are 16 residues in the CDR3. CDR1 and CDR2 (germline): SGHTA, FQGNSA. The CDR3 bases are TGTGCCAGCAGCACCATTTCCGGGACAGCTAATTCACCCCTCCACTTT. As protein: CASSTISGTANSPLHF.

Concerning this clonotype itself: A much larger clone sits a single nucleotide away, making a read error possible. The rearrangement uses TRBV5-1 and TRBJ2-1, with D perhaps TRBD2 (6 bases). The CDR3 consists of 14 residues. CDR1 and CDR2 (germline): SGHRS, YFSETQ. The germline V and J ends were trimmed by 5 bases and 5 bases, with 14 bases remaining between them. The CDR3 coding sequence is TGCGCCAGCAGGAAAATGGCGGGGCACAATGAGCAGTTCTTC. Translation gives CASRKMAGHNEQFF.

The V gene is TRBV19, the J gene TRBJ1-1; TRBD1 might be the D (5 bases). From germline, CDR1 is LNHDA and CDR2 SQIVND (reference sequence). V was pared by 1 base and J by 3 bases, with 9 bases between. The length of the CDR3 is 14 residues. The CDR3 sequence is CASSIGGVDTEAFF. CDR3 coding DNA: TGTGCCAGTAGTATAGGGGGCGTAGACACTGAAGCTTTCTTT.

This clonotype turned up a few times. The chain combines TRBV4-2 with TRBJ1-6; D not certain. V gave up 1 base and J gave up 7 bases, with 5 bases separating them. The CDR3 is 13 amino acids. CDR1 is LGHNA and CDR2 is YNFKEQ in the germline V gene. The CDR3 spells CASSQVTNSPLHF. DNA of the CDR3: TGTGCCAGCAGCCAAGTAACGAATTCACCCCTCCACTTT.

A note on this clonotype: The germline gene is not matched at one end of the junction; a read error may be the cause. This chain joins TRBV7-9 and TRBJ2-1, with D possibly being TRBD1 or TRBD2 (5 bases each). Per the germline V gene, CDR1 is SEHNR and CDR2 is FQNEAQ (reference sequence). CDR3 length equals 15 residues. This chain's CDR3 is CAGSRGPASNNEQFF. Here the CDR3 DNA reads TGTGCCGGCAGCCGGGGACCAGCTTCTAACAATGAGCAGTTCTTC.

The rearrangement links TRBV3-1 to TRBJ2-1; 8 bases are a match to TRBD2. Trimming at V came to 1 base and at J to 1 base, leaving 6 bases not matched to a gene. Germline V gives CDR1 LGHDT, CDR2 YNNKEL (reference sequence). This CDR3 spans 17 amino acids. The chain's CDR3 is CASSQVVAGKSYNEQFF. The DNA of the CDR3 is TGTGCCAGCAGCCAAGTTGTAGCGGGGAAGTCCTACAATGAGCAGTTCTTC.

The CDR3 is CASYIREGEKLFF. The CDR3, as DNA: TGTGCCAGCTATATCAGGGAGGGTGAAAAACTGTTTTTT. The V call is TRBV28, the J call TRBJ1-4; possibly TRBD1 for D (5 bases). The CDR3 covers 13 residues. CDR1 MDHEN and CDR2 SYDVKM come from the germline V gene. Trimming removed 8 bases from V and 7 bases from J, with 14 bases in between. Together with reference TRBV28 and TRBJ1-4, the CDR3 gives the full variable domain: DVKVTQSSRYLVKRTGEKVFLECVQDMDHENMFWYRQDPGLGLRLIYFSYDVKMKEKGDIPEGYSVSREKKERFSLILESASTNQTSMYLCASYIREGEKLFFGSGTQLSVL.

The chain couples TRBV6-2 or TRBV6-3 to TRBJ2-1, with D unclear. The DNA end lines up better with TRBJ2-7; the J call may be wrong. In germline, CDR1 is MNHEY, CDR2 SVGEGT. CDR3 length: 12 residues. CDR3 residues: CASRWVENEQYF. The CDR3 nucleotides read TGTGCCAGCCGATGGGTCGAAAATGAGCAGTACTTC.

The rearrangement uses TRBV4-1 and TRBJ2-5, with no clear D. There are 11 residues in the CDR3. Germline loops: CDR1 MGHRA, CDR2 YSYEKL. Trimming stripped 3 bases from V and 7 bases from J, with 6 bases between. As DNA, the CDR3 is TGCGCCAGCAGCCACCAGAGGACCCAGTACTTC. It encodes CASSHQRTQYF.

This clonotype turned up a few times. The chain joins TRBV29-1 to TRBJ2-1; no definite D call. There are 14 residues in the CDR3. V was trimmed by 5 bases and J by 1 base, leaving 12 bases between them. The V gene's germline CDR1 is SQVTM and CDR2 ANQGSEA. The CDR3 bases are TGCAGCGTTTTTAGCCTCCTTTCCTACAATGAGCAGTTCTTC. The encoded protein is CSVFSLLSYNEQFF.

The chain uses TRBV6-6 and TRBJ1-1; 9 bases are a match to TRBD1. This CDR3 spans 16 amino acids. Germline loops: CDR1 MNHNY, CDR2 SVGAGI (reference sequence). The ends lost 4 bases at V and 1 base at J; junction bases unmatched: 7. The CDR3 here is CASSSRQGGRNTEAFF. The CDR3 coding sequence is TGTGCCAGCAGTTCCAGACAGGGGGGCCGGAACACTGAAGCTTTCTTT.

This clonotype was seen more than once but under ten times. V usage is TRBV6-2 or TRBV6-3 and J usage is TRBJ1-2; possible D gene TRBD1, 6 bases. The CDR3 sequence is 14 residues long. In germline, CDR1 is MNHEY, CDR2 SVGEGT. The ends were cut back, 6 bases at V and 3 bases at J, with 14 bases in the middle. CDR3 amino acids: CASRTGSSYYGYTF. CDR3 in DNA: TGTGCCAGCAGAACAGGGTCCTCCTACTATGGCTACACCTTC.

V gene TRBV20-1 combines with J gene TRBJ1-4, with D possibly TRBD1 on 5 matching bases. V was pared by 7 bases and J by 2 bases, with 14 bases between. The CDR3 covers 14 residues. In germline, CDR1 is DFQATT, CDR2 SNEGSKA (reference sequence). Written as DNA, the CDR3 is TGCAGTGTCACCGCAGGGACCACTAATGAAAAACTGTTTTTT. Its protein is CSVTAGTTNEKLFF.

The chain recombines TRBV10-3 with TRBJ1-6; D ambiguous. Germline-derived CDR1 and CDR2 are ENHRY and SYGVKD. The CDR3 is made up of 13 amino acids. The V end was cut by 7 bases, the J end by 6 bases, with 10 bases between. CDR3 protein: CAINRAINSPLHF. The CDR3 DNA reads TGTGCCATCAACCGGGCCATTAATTCACCCCTCCACTTT.

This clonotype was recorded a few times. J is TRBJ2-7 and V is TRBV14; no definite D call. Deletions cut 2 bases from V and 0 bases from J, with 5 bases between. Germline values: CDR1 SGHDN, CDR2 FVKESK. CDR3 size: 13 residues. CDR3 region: CASSQTFSYEQYF. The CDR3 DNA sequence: TGTGCCAGCAGCCAAACATTCTCCTACGAGCAGTACTTC.

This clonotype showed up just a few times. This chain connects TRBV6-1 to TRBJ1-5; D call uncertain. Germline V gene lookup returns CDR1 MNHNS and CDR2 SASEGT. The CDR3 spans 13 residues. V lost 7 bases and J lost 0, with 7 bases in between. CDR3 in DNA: TGTGCCAGCATGGGGTATAGCAATCAGCCCCAGCATTTT. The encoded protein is CASMGYSNQPQHF.

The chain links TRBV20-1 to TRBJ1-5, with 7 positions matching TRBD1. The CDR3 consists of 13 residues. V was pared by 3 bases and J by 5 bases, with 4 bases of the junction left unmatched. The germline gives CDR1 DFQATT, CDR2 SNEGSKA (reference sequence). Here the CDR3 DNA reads TGCAGTGCTAGGGGAACAGGGGATCAGCCCCAGCATTTT. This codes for CSARGTGDQPQHF.

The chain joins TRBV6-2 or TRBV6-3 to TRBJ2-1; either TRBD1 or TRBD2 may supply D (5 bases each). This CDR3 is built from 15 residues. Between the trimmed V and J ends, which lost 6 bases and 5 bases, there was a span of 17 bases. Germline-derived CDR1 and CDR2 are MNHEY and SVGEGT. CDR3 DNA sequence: TGTGCCAGCAGCCCCCGGGGCAGCCCGAACAATGAGCAGTTCTTC. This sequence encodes CASSPRGSPNNEQFF.

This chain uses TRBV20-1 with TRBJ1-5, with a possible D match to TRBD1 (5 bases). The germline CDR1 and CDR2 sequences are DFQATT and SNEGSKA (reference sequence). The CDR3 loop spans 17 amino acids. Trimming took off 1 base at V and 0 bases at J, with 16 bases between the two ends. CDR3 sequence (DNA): TGCAGTGCTAGAGGGACACCTAGCTCCGATAGCAATCAGCCCCAGCATTTT. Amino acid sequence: CSARGTPSSDSNQPQHF.

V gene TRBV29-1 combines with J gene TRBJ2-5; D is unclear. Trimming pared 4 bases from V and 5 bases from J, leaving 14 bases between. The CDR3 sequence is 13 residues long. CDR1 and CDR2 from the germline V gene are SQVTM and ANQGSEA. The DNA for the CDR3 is TGCAGCGTTGCGGATCGGGCTAAGGAGACCCAGTACTTC. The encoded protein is CSVADRAKETQYF.

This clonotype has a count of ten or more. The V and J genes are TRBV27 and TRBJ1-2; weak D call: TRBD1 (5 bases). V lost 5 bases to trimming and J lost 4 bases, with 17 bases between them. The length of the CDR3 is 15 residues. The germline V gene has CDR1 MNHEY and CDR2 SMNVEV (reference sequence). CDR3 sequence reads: CASSLSPGTSYGYTF. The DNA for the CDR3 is TGTGCCAGCAGTCTCTCCCCCGGGACCAGCTATGGCTACACCTTC.